These 14 T cell receptor beta chains were all obtained from the same sample, sequenced in a study of sequential checkpoint blockade in melanoma. Treatment given: randomized to nivolumab then ipilimumab (arm A) or the reverse (arm B). The assay was immunoSEQ multiplex PCR, and TCRdb's table has in-frame clones only and misses some. The sample carries some 400 clones, 15% to 20% recorded once. The sequenced sample was tumor tissue (inferred from file names), obtained from a patient given nivolumab and ipilimumab in sequence. These TCRs come from a human donor with melanoma.

The table lists this clone with a few counts. The chain couples TRBV5-1 to TRBJ2-3, with TRBD2 matching 12 bases. With 0 bases clipped from V and 2 bases from J, the junction kept 1 base outside the gene matches. CDR1 is SGHRS, CDR2 YFSETQ, per germline. The CDR3 has 16 amino acids. As DNA, the CDR3 is TGCGCCAGCAGCTTGGGGACTAGCGGGGCCACAGATACGCAGTATTTT. Protein product: CASSLGTSGATDTQYF.

The chain joins TRBV12-5 to TRBJ2-6; the D call may be TRBD1 or TRBD2 (5 bases each). This CDR3 has 17 residues. The germline V gene encodes CDR1 LGHNT and CDR2 FRNRAP. The CDR3 coding sequence is TGTGCCAGCCGTCATCGGGGCTCCTACTCTGGGGCCAACGTCCTGACTTTC. Translating gives CASRHRGSYSGANVLTF.

This clone was seen more than once but under ten times. This sequence joins TRBV30 and TRBJ1-2, with 12 bases fitting TRBD1. V lost 3 bases to trimming and J lost 5 bases; unmatched junction nucleotides: 7. The V gene's germline CDR1 is GTSNPN and CDR2 SVGIG (reference sequence). This CDR3 region has 15 residues. CDR3 in amino acids: CAWRAGTGGAYGYTF. In DNA form, the CDR3 reads TGTGCCTGGAGAGCCGGGACAGGGGGCGCGTATGGCTACACCTTC. Based on the CDR3 plus reference TRBV30 and TRBJ1-2, the full variable domain is SQTIHQWPATLVQPVGSPLSLECTVEGTSNPNLYWYRQAAGRGLQLLFYSVGIGQISSEVPQNLSASRPQDRQFILSSKKLLLSDSGFYLCAWRAGTGGAYGYTFGSGTRLTVV.

This clone is large by share. This chain joins TRBV9 and TRBJ2-1; D could derive from TRBD1 or TRBD2 (6 bases each). Looked up from germline, CDR1 is SGDLS and CDR2 is YYNGEE. Trimming removed 0 bases from V and 6 bases from J, with 19 bases in between. The CDR3 loop spans 17 amino acids. CDR3 bases: TGTGCCAGCAGCGTAGCTTCCGGGGGCCTCTGGGGCAATGAGCAGTTCTTC. It translates to CASSVASGGLWGNEQFF.

This sequence joins TRBV19 and TRBJ2-7; tentative D call: TRBD1 (6 bases). The CDR3 has 13 residues. Germline values: CDR1 LNHDA, CDR2 SQIVND (reference sequence). V lost 10 bases and J lost 0, with 13 bases in between. The CDR3 DNA follows: TGTGCCACGACTCAGGGGAACTCCTACGAGCAGTACTTC. Amino acids: CATTQGNSYEQYF.

This chain joins TRBV6-8 and TRBJ2-1; TRBD2 matches at 12 bases. The junction had 2 bases not matched to a gene; V was cut back by 8 bases and J by 3 bases. The CDR3 has 14 amino acids. Germline V gene lookup returns CDR1 MNHGY and CDR2 SAAAGT. CDR3 coding DNA: TGTGCCAGCGGACTAGCGGGATTCTACAATGAGCAGTTCTTC. Translation: CASGLAGFYNEQFF.

This clone has just a few counts. The CDR3 nucleotides are TGCGCCAGCAGCGAGGGACAGGGAAGGTACGAGCAGTACTTC. It specifies CASSEGQGRYEQYF. The chain has TRBV5-1 and TRBJ2-7; 9 bases are shared with TRBD1. The CDR3 is 14 amino acids. V trimming: 4 bases; J trimming: 4 bases; junction bases outside the gene matches: 6. The germline V gene encodes CDR1 SGHRS and CDR2 YFSETQ.

The chain recombines TRBV28 with TRBJ1-1; D is undetermined. Germline CDR1 is MDHEN and CDR2 is SYDVKM. This CDR3 has 15 residues. V gave up 5 bases and J gave up 1 base, with 14 bases separating them. In DNA, the CDR3 is TGTGCCAGCAGTGTTGATGGAGCAGCGAACACTGAAGCTTTCTTT. Residues: CASSVDGAANTEAFF.

By sample share, this clone is large (0.1 to 1%). The V and J genes are TRBV19 and TRBJ1-3; D ambiguous. Germline CDR1 LNHDA, CDR2 SQIVND (reference sequence). This CDR3 is 16 amino acids long. V was cut by 9 bases and J by 3 bases, with 21 bases left in between. CDR3 DNA: TGTGCCAGCAGGATCGGACTTGGGATCGGTGGAAACACCATATATTTT. This sequence encodes CASRIGLGIGGNTIYF.

This clone was seen only a few times. The chain employs TRBV28 and TRBJ2-3, with D maybe TRBD1 (6 bases). This CDR3 is 15 amino acids long. V shed 2 bases and J shed 3 bases, with 12 bases lying between them. Germline V gives CDR1 MDHEN, CDR2 SYDVKM. The CDR3 loop reads CASSLDVTGTDTQYF. In nucleotides, the CDR3 is TGTGCCAGCAGTTTAGATGTTACAGGGACAGATACGCAGTATTTT.

By sample fraction, this clone is large. V usage is TRBV11-3 and J usage is TRBJ1-3; no reliable D call. Per the germline V gene, CDR1 is SGHNT and CDR2 is YENEEA. The V gene lost 0 bases and the J gene lost 0 bases, with 3 bases spanning the gap. This CDR3 comprises 14 residues. The chain's CDR3 is CASSLDSSGNTIYF. The DNA for the CDR3 is TGTGCCAGCAGCTTAGACAGCTCTGGAAACACCATATATTTT.

Relative to its sample, this clone is large. This sequence joins TRBV9 and TRBJ2-2, with D perhaps matching TRBD2 (6 bases). V dropped 2 bases and J dropped 3 bases, with 11 bases sitting between them. This CDR3 comprises 15 residues. CDR1 is SGDLS and CDR2 is YYNGEE in the germline V gene. The CDR3 loop reads CASSVTRVDTGELFF. CDR3 nucleotide sequence: TGTGCCAGCAGCGTGACTAGAGTAGACACCGGGGAGCTGTTTTTT.

By sample fraction, this clone is medium-sized. The V and J genes are TRBV12-5 and TRBJ1-5; D gene ambiguous. Germline CDR1 and CDR2: LGHNT and FRNRAP. This CDR3 contains 13 residues. Here the CDR3 DNA reads TGTGCCCCGTTCGGCCAGAGCAATCAGCCCCAGCATTTT. The encoded protein is CAPFGQSNQPQHF.

The chain combines TRBV10-3 with TRBJ1-1; D might be TRBD1 (5 bases). Germline CDR1 is ENHRY and CDR2 is SYGVKD. V was cut by 2 bases and J by 1 base, with 11 bases left in between. The CDR3 totals 15 residues. CDR3 amino acids: CAISEGASKNTEAFF. CDR3 sequence (DNA): TGTGCCATCAGTGAGGGGGCCAGCAAGAACACTGAAGCTTTCTTT.